A selection of T cell receptor beta chains follows, all from one sample in a study of siplizumab effects on memory and regulatory T cells. Antigens for these TCRs are unknown. Data came from immunoSEQ multiplex PCR; TCRdb stores just in-frame clones and leaves some out. This table holds 3,500 to 4,500 clones, roughly half found once. The sample comprised CFSE-low (dividing) CD4+ T cells sorted from an allogeneic mixed lymphocyte reaction. The receptors were gathered from a human donor in good health; the cells came from an allogeneic mixed lymphocyte reaction. Some clones in this sample may be carry-over from other donors' samples. Each CDR3 is given with its conserved first and last residue. Each record gives: V gene, D gene, J gene, clone size, CDR3 DNA, CDR3 protein. A D gene is named only where the DNA matches it firmly. Some rows have no size entry. The others give once, few or many, or a class for an expanded clone.

V gene: TRBV27; D gene: TRBD2; J gene: TRBJ2-7; clone size: .; CDR3 DNA: TGTGCCAGCAGTTCAGCGGGGTACGAGCAGTACTTC; CDR3 protein: CASSSAGYEQYF
V gene: TRBV5-1; D gene: TRBD1; J gene: TRBJ2-2; clone size: .; CDR3 DNA: TGCGCCAGCAGCTATATAAGAACCGGGACAGCTACCGGGAAGCTGTTTTTT; CDR3 protein: CASSYIRTGTATGKLFF
V gene: TRBV19; D gene: .; J gene: TRBJ2-3; clone size: few; CDR3 DNA: TGTGCCAGTACCCTGGGCTTTAGCGGAAGCACAGATACGCAGTATTTT; CDR3 protein: CASTLGFSGSTDTQYF
V gene: TRBV5-6; D gene: .; J gene: TRBJ2-5; clone size: .; CDR3 DNA: TGTGCCAGCAGCTTGGCCGGGGTCCCCTTTGTGACCCAGTACTTC; CDR3 protein: CASSLAGVPFVTQYF
V gene: TRBV2; D gene: TRBD1; J gene: TRBJ1-3; clone size: .; CDR3 DNA: TGTGCCAGCAGAGACAGGGAATCTGGAAACACCATATATTTT; CDR3 protein: CASRDRESGNTIYF
V gene: TRBV14; D gene: TRBD2; J gene: TRBJ2-7; clone size: few; CDR3 DNA: TGTGCCAGCAGCCAAGATCTAGCGGGAGTGGGAGAGCAGTACTTC; CDR3 protein: CASSQDLAGVGEQYF
V gene: TRBV6-5; D gene: .; J gene: TRBJ1-3; clone size: .; CDR3 DNA: TGTGCCAGCAGTTACTCGGGACTCGGAAACACCATATATTTT; CDR3 protein: CASSYSGLGNTIYF
V gene: TRBV29-1; D gene: .; J gene: TRBJ1-1; clone size: few; CDR3 DNA: TGCAGCGTAGAAAGAGCGTGGAACACTGAAGCTTTCTTT; CDR3 protein: CSVERAWNTEAFF
V gene: TRBV5-4; D gene: .; J gene: TRBJ1-6; clone size: .; CDR3 DNA: TGTGCCAGCAGCTGGGTGGAGCGGGCCCCTTCACCCCTCCACTTT; CDR3 protein: CASSWVERAPSPLHF
V gene: TRBV6-5; D gene: .; J gene: TRBJ1-2; clone size: .; CDR3 DNA: TGTGCCAGCAGTTACCGGGAGGGAGCAAACTATGGCTACACCTTC; CDR3 protein: CASSYREGANYGYTF
V gene: TRBV5-6; D gene: .; J gene: TRBJ1-4; clone size: .; CDR3 DNA: TGTGCCAGCAGCTTGGTCCTAACGCCTGAAAAACTGTTTTTT; CDR3 protein: CASSLVLTPEKLFF
V gene: TRBV7-2; D gene: .; J gene: TRBJ1-5; clone size: large; CDR3 DNA: TGTGCCAGCAGCTTAGGAACGTATCAGCCCCAGCATTTT; CDR3 protein: CASSLGTYQPQHF
V gene: TRBV7-2; D gene: .; J gene: TRBJ2-7; clone size: few; CDR3 DNA: TGTGCCAGCAGCTTAGCTCGAGACTACGAGCAGTACTTC; CDR3 protein: CASSLARDYEQYF
V gene: TRBV11-2; D gene: .; J gene: TRBJ1-1; clone size: .; CDR3 DNA: TGTGCCAGCCCCATAGGGGGGCTGAACACTGAAGCTTTCTTT; CDR3 protein: CASPIGGLNTEAFF
V gene: TRBV4-2; D gene: .; J gene: TRBJ1-2; clone size: .; CDR3 DNA: TGTGCCAGCAGCCAAGAAGAGGAGACTGGCTACACCTTC; CDR3 protein: CASSQEEETGYTF
V gene: TRBV5-1; D gene: TRBD1; J gene: TRBJ1-2; clone size: few; CDR3 DNA: TGCGCCAGCAGCTTGGCCGGGACAGGTCTCTATGGCTACACCTTC; CDR3 protein: CASSLAGTGLYGYTF
V gene: TRBV7-9; D gene: .; J gene: TRBJ2-6; clone size: .; CDR3 DNA: TGTGCCAGCAGCTTTTCTCCCGGGACTGCCTTCTCTGGGGCCAACGTCCTGACTTTC; CDR3 protein: CASSFSPGTAFSGANVLTF
V gene: TRBV10-3; D gene: TRBD2; J gene: TRBJ2-7; clone size: .; CDR3 DNA: TGTGCCAATCGAGCGGGAGGGCCCTACTACGAGCAGTACTTC; CDR3 protein: CANRAGGPYYEQYF
V gene: TRBV5-4; D gene: .; J gene: TRBJ1-1; clone size: .; CDR3 DNA: TGTGCCAGCAGCTTTTATTGGGGTTTAGGCACTGAAGCTTTCTTT; CDR3 protein: CASSFYWGLGTEAFF
V gene: TRBV2; D gene: TRBD1; J gene: TRBJ2-3; clone size: few; CDR3 DNA: TGTGCCAGCAGTCGACAGGGGGCTCTAAGCACAGATACGCAGTATTTT; CDR3 protein: CASSRQGALSTDTQYF
V gene: TRBV6-6; D gene: .; J gene: TRBJ1-3; clone size: .; CDR3 DNA: TGTGCCAGCAGGACCTCTTGGAGTCCTGGAAACACCATATATTTT; CDR3 protein: CASRTSWSPGNTIYF
V gene: TRBV11-1; D gene: .; J gene: TRBJ2-2; clone size: .; CDR3 DNA: TGTGCCAGCAGCCCCCGGGAGTTCGGGACCGGGGAGCTGTTTTTT; CDR3 protein: CASSPREFGTGELFF
V gene: TRBV5-5; D gene: .; J gene: TRBJ2-7; clone size: .; CDR3 DNA: TGTGCCAGCAGCCCAACTACGGTCCCAACGTACGAGCAGTACTTC; CDR3 protein: CASSPTTVPTYEQYF
V gene: TRBV18; D gene: TRBD2; J gene: TRBJ2-5; clone size: .; CDR3 DNA: TGTGCCAGCTCACCAGATCGGGGGGGCCTTGAGACCCAGTACTTC; CDR3 protein: CASSPDRGGLETQYF
V gene: TRBV7-9; D gene: .; J gene: TRBJ1-3; clone size: large; CDR3 DNA: TGTGCCAGCAGCTTAAGCCTAGTTAGCTCTGGAAACACCATATATTTT; CDR3 protein: CASSLSLVSSGNTIYF
V gene: TRBV11-2; D gene: TRBD1; J gene: TRBJ1-5; clone size: few; CDR3 DNA: TGTGCCAGCAGCTCAGCCTTGGACAGGGGGAGAGATCAGCCCCAGCATTTT; CDR3 protein: CASSSALDRGRDQPQHF